These T cell receptor beta chains were read from a single sample in a study of T cells in localized non-small cell lung cancer. Clones were sequenced by immunoSEQ multiplex PCR, and TCRdb holds only the in-frame ones, with some missing. The data contain over 15,000 clones, 80% to 90% of them singletons. This material consisted of peripheral blood mononuclear cells, taken before any cancer treatment. The receptor set was obtained from a male donor aged 60 or over with stage II lung adenocarcinoma. The CDR3 runs from the conserved cysteine through the conserved F or W. The D gene is left open where the match is weak. Size is stated for part of the rows, as once, few or many counts, or as a class when the clone is expanded.

v_gene	abundance	j_gene	d_gene	CDR3nt	CDR3aa
TRBV9	.	TRBJ1-1	.	TGTGCCAGCAGCGTAGAGGGAGGGGACACTGAAGCTTTCTTT	CASSVEGGDTEAFF
TRBV6-1	.	TRBJ1-4	TRBD1	TGTGCCAGCAACCTACAGGGGGCAACTAATGAAAAACTGTTTTTT	CASNLQGATNEKLFF
TRBV7-6	.	TRBJ2-6	.	TGTGCCAGCAGCTTACAAGGCAGCTCTGGGGCCAACGTCCTGACTTTC	CASSLQGSSGANVLTF
TRBV13	.	TRBJ2-1	TRBD1	TGTGCCAGCAGCTTTCCCACGGGACAGGGGCCCAACAATGAGCAGTTCTTC	CASSFPTGQGPNNEQFF
TRBV11-2	.	TRBJ2-3	.	TGTGCCAGCAGCTTAGACTGGACAGAGGGTAGGGCGCAGTATTTT	CASSLDWTEGRAQYF
TRBV6-5	.	TRBJ2-7	.	TGTGCCAGCACGGGAGAGTACGAGCAGTACTTC	CASTGEYEQYF
TRBV30	.	TRBJ1-1	TRBD1	TGTGCCTTGGACAGGGAGAGCACTGAAGCTTTCTTT	CALDRESTEAFF
TRBV6-6	.	TRBJ2-5	TRBD1	TGTGCCAGCAGTTACCCTCCTACAGGGGAAGAGACCCAGTACTTC	CASSYPPTGEETQYF
TRBV4-1	.	TRBJ2-1	TRBD2	TGCGCCAGCAGCCAAGATCTAGCGGGACGGATAAATGAGCAGTTCTTC	CASSQDLAGRINEQFF
TRBV28	.	TRBJ1-2	.	TGTGCCAGCAGTTCTTTCCTTCCCGGGGCCTATGGCTACACCTTC	CASSSFLPGAYGYTF
TRBV2	.	TRBJ2-1	TRBD1	TGTGCCAGCACCAGACAGGGCCGAAAGAGCTCCTACAATGAGCAGTTCTTC	CASTRQGRKSSYNEQFF
TRBV6-1	.	TRBJ1-5	.	TGTGCCAGCACCAGGGACGGGGAGAGCAATCAGCCCCAGCATTTT	CASTRDGESNQPQHF
TRBV12-5	.	TRBJ2-3	.	TGTGCTAGTGGGCCGGGATTACGCACAGATACGCAGTATTTT	CASGPGLRTDTQYF
TRBV14	.	TRBJ2-1	TRBD1	TGTGCCAGCAACAGGGGACAGGGATACAATGAGCAGTTCTTC	CASNRGQGYNEQFF
TRBV6-1	.	TRBJ1-1	TRBD1	TGTGCCAGCAGCTATCCGGGACAGTACACTGAAGCTTTCTTT	CASSYPGQYTEAFF
TRBV5-6	.	TRBJ2-1	.	TGTGCCAGCAGCCCAGCGGGTGGGCCGGTCAATGAGCAGTTCTTC	CASSPAGGPVNEQFF
TRBV6-5	.	TRBJ1-1	.	TGTGCCAGCAGTTATCGCGATCGCCTGAACGCTTTCTTT	CASSYRDRLNAFF
TRBV19	once	TRBJ1-2	TRBD1	TGTGCCAGTAGTCCCCGACAGGGTTTATACGGCTACACCTTC	CASSPRQGLYGYTF
TRBV27	.	TRBJ1-2	.	TGTGCCAGCAGTTTATCGGAGGGGCACTATGGCTACACCTTC	CASSLSEGHYGYTF
TRBV5-5	once	TRBJ2-1	.	TGTGCCAGCAGCTGGGGGGCGGCGATCCCTAACAATGAGCAGTTCTTC	CASSWGAAIPNNEQFF
TRBV4-3	.	TRBJ1-4	TRBD1	TGCGCCAGCAGCCAAGAATGGGCGTCAGGGGGCGAAAAACTGTTTTTT	CASSQEWASGGEKLFF
TRBV30	.	TRBJ2-1	.	TGTGCCTGGAGTGTAATGGCGGGACTCTACAATGAGCAGTTCTTC	CAWSVMAGLYNEQFF
TRBV28	.	TRBJ1-3	.	TGTGCCAGCAGTTACGGGGGGGGAAACACCATATATTTT	CASSYGGGNTIYF
TRBV7-9	.	TRBJ1-2	.	TGTGCCAGCAGCCAGCCGTCGCGGGGAGACTATGGCTACACCTTC	CASSQPSRGDYGYTF
TRBV5-1	.	TRBJ2-1	.	TGCGCCAGCAGCTTCCCAGTGGACACTTTAAGCTCCTACAATGAGCAGTTCTTC	CASSFPVDTLSSYNEQFF
TRBV11-2	.	TRBJ1-1	TRBD1	TGTGCCAGCAGCTCGAGCCCTGGACAGGGAGCTTTCTTT	CASSSSPGQGAFF
TRBV15	.	TRBJ1-4	.	TGTGCCACCAGCAGAGGGGGTTCTAAAAATGAAAAACTGTTTTTT	CATSRGGSKNEKLFF
TRBV5-6	.	TRBJ2-7	TRBD2	TGTGCCAGCAGCTCTGGACTAGCGGTCGAGCAGTACTTC	CASSSGLAVEQYF
TRBV11-2	.	TRBJ2-5	.	TGTGCCAGCAGCTTAGTTAGCTTGGGGACCCAGTACTTC	CASSLVSLGTQYF
TRBV21-1	.	TRBJ1-5	.	TGTGCCAGCAGCAAAGGGACATCCTATAGCAATCAGCCCCAGCATTTT	CASSKGTSYSNQPQHF
TRBV27	.	TRBJ1-5	TRBD1	TGTGCCAGCAGTGCTACAGGGGGCGCGATCCATCAGCCCCAGCATTTT	CASSATGGAIHQPQHF
TRBV11-2	.	TRBJ1-1	TRBD1	TGTGCCAGCAGTCACAACAGGGGGCAAATGATAGCTTTCTTT	CASSHNRGQMIAFF
TRBV25-1	.	TRBJ2-2	TRBD1	TGTGCCAGCAGTTCCCGGACAGGGTTGAACACCGGGGAGCTGTTTTTT	CASSSRTGLNTGELFF
TRBV5-8	.	TRBJ2-7	.	TGTGCCAGCGGGCGGTGGTCGCAGTACTTC	CASGRWSQYF
TRBV30	.	TRBJ2-4	.	TGTGCCTGGAGTGTTGGCGGGGTCCCCATTCAGTACTTC	CAWSVGGVPIQYF
TRBV7-8	.	TRBJ1-5	.	TGTGCCAGCACCTCCCGAGGACTTAGCAATCAGCCCCAGCATTTT	CASTSRGLSNQPQHF
TRBV5-1	.	TRBJ2-1	TRBD2	TGCGCCAGCAGCCGCACCACCTACGGACTAGCGGGAGGTGGAGATGAGCAGTTCTTC	CASSRTTYGLAGGGDEQFF
TRBV14	.	TRBJ2-5	.	TGTGCCAGCAGCCCGCTGACGGGGGCTGTGGGAGAGACCCAGTACTTC	CASSPLTGAVGETQYF
TRBV7-6	.	TRBJ1-1	.	TGTGCCAGCAGCCCCTATGAGGGGGGCGACGCTTTCTTT	CASSPYEGGDAFF
TRBV6-6	once	TRBJ2-7	TRBD1	TGTGCCAGCCGAATCTCAGGGGGCTACGAGCAGTACTTC	CASRISGGYEQYF
TRBV13	few	TRBJ2-3	TRBD2	TGTGCCAGCAGCTTACGTAGCGGGCGCCTCAGCACAGATACGCAGTATTTT	CASSLRSGRLSTDTQYF
TRBV5-1	.	TRBJ2-1	TRBD2	TGCGCCAGCAGCCCGGGGGGGCGCGAGCAGTTCTTC	CASSPGGREQFF
TRBV25-1	.	TRBJ2-1	TRBD2	TGTGCCAGCGGAGGAACTAGCGGGAGGGCCATAGGGCAGTTCTTC	CASGGTSGRAIGQFF
TRBV5-6	once	TRBJ2-3	TRBD2	TGTGCCAGCAGCGGAACTAGCGAAACTAGCACAGATACGCAGTATTTT	CASSGTSETSTDTQYF
TRBV11-2	once	TRBJ2-7	.	TGTGCCAGCAGCTTAGAGGGCGGGTCCGTCTACGAGCAGTACTTC	CASSLEGGSVYEQYF
TRBV11-3	.	TRBJ2-6	.	TGTGCCAGCAGCCCCCACCAGTTCTCTGGGGCCAACGTCCTGACTTTC	CASSPHQFSGANVLTF
TRBV10-3	.	TRBJ2-1	TRBD2	TGTGCCATCAGTGAGACTAGCGGGAGCTTCAGTGAGCAGTTCTTC	CAISETSGSFSEQFF
TRBV6-6	.	TRBJ1-1	.	TGTGCCAGCAGTTATTCGCCGAAAGGGGCTGAAGCTTTCTTT	CASSYSPKGAEAFF
TRBV5-1	.	TRBJ1-2	.	TGCGCCAGCAGCGCCTCGACATCAACCCAATATGGCTACACCTTC	CASSASTSTQYGYTF
TRBV6-1	.	TRBJ2-1	TRBD2	TGTGCCAGCAGCCCTAGCGGGAGTATGAGGAATGAGCAGTTCTTC	CASSPSGSMRNEQFF
TRBV5-6	.	TRBJ2-3	.	TGTGCCAGCAGTTCTCGCGCACTTCCCTGGGCAGATACGCAGTATTTT	CASSSRALPWADTQYF
TRBV10-2	.	TRBJ1-2	TRBD1	TGCGCCAGCAGATCGACAGGGCTCTATGGCTACACCTTC	CASRSTGLYGYTF
TRBV5-4	.	TRBJ2-2	TRBD1	TGTGCCAGCAGCCGACAGGGTAGTCCCGGGGAGCTGTTTTTT	CASSRQGSPGELFF
TRBV28	.	TRBJ2-5	.	TGTGCCACAGCACCTGACAGGCAAGAGACCCAGTACTTC	CATAPDRQETQYF
TRBV25-1	.	TRBJ1-1	TRBD1	TGTGCCAGCAAAGGGCAGGGGGCGTTAAACACTGAAGCTTTCTTT	CASKGQGALNTEAFF
TRBV5-8	.	TRBJ1-1	TRBD1	TGTGCCAGCATCCTACAGGGGGCGAGTAACACTGAAGCTTTCTTT	CASILQGASNTEAFF
TRBV19	.	TRBJ2-2	TRBD2	TGTGCCAGTAGGCGGGAGGGTATTCCCGGGGAGCTGTTTTTT	CASRREGIPGELFF
TRBV5-8	.	TRBJ2-7	TRBD1	TGTGCCAGCAGCTCAAGACAGGGGTACTACGAGCAGTACTTC	CASSSRQGYYEQYF
TRBV18	.	TRBJ1-1	TRBD1	TGTGCCAGCTCACCCAGGACAGGGAGGAACACTGAAGCTTTCTTT	CASSPRTGRNTEAFF
TRBV5-1	.	TRBJ2-2	.	TGCGCCAGCAGCTTCTCCCGGACAGCGAACACCGGGGAGCTGTTTTTT	CASSFSRTANTGELFF